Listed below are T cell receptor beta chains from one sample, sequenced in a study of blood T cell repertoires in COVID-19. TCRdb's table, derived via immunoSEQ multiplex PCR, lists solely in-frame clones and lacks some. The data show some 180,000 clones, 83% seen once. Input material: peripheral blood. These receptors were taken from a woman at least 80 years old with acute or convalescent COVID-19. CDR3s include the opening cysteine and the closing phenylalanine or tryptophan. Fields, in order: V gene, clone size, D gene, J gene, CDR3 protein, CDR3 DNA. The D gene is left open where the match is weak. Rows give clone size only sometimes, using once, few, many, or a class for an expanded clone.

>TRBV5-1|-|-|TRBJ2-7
CASSFRGRSSYEQYF
TGCGCCAGCAGCTTCCGTGGGAGGAGCTCCTACGAGCAGTACTTC
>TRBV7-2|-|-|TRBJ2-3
CASSSNADTQYF
TGTGCCAGCAGCTCAAACGCGGATACGCAGTATTTT
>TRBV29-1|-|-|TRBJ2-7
CSVVETAYEQYF
TGCAGCGTTGTAGAGACAGCATACGAGCAGTACTTC
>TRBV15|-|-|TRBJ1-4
CATSTGGTEKLFF
TGTGCCACCAGCACCGGGGGTACCGAAAAACTGTTTTTT
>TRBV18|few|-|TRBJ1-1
CASSPLGMNTEAFF
TGTGCCAGCTCACCACTCGGGATGAACACTGAAGCTTTCTTT
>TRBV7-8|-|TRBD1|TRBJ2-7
CASRRGSDEQYF
TGTGCCAGCCGCAGGGGGAGCGACGAGCAGTACTTC
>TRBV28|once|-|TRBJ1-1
CASSPTQGRRTEAFF
TGTGCCAGCAGCCCTACCCAGGGGCGTAGGACTGAAGCTTTCTTT
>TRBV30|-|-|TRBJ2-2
CAWSVLPNTGELFF
TGTGCCTGGAGTGTCCTCCCGAACACCGGGGAGCTGTTTTTT
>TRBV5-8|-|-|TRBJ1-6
CASSLKGGRSYNSPLHF
TGTGCCAGCAGCTTGAAGGGCGGGCGCTCCTATAATTCACCCCTCCACTTT
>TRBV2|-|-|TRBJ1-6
CASRGQNNSPLHF
TGTGCCAGCAGAGGACAGAATAATTCACCCCTCCACTTT
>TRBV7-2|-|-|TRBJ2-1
CASSPGGVVQFF
TGTGCCAGCAGCCCCGGAGGGGTCGTGCAGTTCTTC
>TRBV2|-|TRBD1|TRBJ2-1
CASAQGVKVVNEQFF
TGTGCCAGCGCTCAGGGGGTAAAGGTAGTGAATGAGCAGTTCTTC
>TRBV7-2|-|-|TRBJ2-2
CASSSTGMFGELFF
TGTGCCAGCAGCTCAACAGGGATGTTCGGGGAGCTGTTTTTT
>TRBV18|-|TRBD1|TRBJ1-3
CASSPDRGRPGNTIYF
TGTGCCAGCTCACCGGACAGGGGGCGACCTGGAAACACCATATATTTT
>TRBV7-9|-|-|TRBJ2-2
CASIGGANTGELFF
TGTGCCAGCATTGGCGGGGCAAACACCGGGGAGCTGTTTTTT
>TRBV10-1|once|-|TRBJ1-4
CASSRTVGEKLFF
TGCGCCAGCAGCCGGACAGTTGGGGAAAAACTGTTTTTT
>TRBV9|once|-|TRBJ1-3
CASSVGGRMGNTIYF
TGTGCCAGCAGCGTAGGCGGGAGAATGGGAAACACCATATATTTT
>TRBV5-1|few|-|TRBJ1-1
CASSLVAGAGTEAFF
TGCGCCAGCAGCTTGGTAGCTGGGGCTGGCACTGAAGCTTTCTTT
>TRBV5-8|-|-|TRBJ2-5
CASSLYQGSETQYF
TGTGCCAGCAGCTTATATCAGGGTAGCGAGACCCAGTACTTC
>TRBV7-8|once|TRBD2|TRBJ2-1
CASRGGGTSRRQFF
TGTGCCAGCAGGGGGGGAGGGACGAGCCGGCGGCAGTTCTTC
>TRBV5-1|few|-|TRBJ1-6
CASSPTAELTSGSPLHF
TGCGCCAGCAGCCCCACCGCAGAGTTAACTTCGGGTTCACCCCTCCACTTT
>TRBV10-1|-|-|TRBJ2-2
CASSKQNTGELFF
TGCGCCAGCAGTAAACAGAACACCGGGGAGCTGTTTTTT
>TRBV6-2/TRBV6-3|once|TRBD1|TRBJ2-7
CASSYLGTGPYEQYF
TGTGCCAGCAGTTATTTGGGGACAGGACCCTACGAGCAGTACTTC
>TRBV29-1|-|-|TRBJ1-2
CSVPGVSNYGYTF
TGCAGCGTCCCCGGGGTTTCTAACTATGGCTACACCTTC
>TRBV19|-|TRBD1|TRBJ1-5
CAIGTATGPQHF
TGTGCCATCGGGACAGCCACTGGGCCCCAGCATTTT
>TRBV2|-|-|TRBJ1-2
CASSAQSVSYGYTF
TGTGCCAGCAGTGCCCAGAGCGTCAGCTATGGCTACACCTTC
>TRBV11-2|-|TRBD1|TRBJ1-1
CASSFPGQGFEAFF
TGTGCCAGCAGCTTCCCGGGACAGGGCTTTGAAGCTTTCTTT
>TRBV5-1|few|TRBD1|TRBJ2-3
CASSLDTGGKTDTQYF
TGCGCCAGCAGCTTGGACACAGGGGGCAAGACAGATACGCAGTATTTT
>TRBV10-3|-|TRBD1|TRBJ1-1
CAISESYTGTGVFF
TGTGCCATCAGTGAGTCGTATACGGGTACAGGGGTTTTCTTT